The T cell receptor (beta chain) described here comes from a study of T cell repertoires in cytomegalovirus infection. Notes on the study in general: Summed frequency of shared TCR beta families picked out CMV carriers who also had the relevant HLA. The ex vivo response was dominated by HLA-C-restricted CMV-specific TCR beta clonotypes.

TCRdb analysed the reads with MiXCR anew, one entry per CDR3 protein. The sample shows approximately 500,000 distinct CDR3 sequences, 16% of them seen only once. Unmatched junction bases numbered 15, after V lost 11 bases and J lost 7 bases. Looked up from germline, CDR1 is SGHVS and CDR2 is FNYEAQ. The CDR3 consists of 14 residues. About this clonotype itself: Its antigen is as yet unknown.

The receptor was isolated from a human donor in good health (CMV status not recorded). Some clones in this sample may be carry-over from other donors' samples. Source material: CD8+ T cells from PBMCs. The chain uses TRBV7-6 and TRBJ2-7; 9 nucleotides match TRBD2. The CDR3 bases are TGTGCCGTCGCGGGGGGGGGAGTAGGGGCGGAGCAGTACTTC. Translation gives CAVAGGGVGAEQYF.